Each of the 10 T cell receptor beta chains below was sequenced from the same sample in a study of T cell repertoires in cytomegalovirus infection (dated by TCRdb to between 2018 and 2021). Per the publication, the treatment or condition label means: in vitro stimulation with specific CMV peptide epitopes to enrich CMV-specific T cells. For sequencing, an Illumina HiSeq 1500 was employed. The raw public reads went through TCRdb reprocessing: fastp at Q25, MiXCR clone calling, in-frame beta chains kept. Each entry is one CDR3 protein sequence, shown with its most common DNA and genes. In this sample the table shows about 69,000 distinct CDR3 sequences, around 30% of which occur a single time. 59% of the sample lies in the top ten. Their recognized antigens are unknown. The input for sequencing was CD8+ T cells from cultured PBMCs, taken from culture after CMV antigen stimulation. The receptors were gathered from a human donor in good health (CMV status not recorded). Some clones in this sample may be carry-over from other donors' samples.

The chain uses TRBV7-9 and TRBJ2-5, with TRBD2 matching over 13 bases. Per germline, CDR1 SEHNR and CDR2 FQNEAQ (reference sequence). The trim removed 5 bases at V and 3 bases at J, leaving 6 bases unmatched. This CDR3 comprises 16 residues. The CDR3 here is CASSPAGTSGKETQYF. The CDR3 coding sequence is TGTGCCAGCAGCCCGGCCGGGACTAGCGGGAAAGAGACCCAGTACTTC.

The genes are TRBV4-3 and TRBJ1-4; D call uncertain. The V gene lost 0 bases and the J gene lost 4 bases, with 12 bases spanning the gap. Germline V gives CDR1 LGHNA, CDR2 YSLEER. The CDR3 runs 16 residues. The CDR3 coding sequence is TGCGCCAGCAGCCAAGATATGATAGCCATTAATGAAAAACTGTTTTTT. It yields the protein CASSQDMIAINEKLFF.

The chain carries TRBV20-1 and TRBJ2-7; 9 bases fit TRBD2. Germline V gene lookup returns CDR1 DFQATT and CDR2 SNEGSKA (reference sequence). The J segment lost 0 bases and the V segment lost 0 bases, leaving 6 bases of the junction unmatched. There are 16 residues in the CDR3. In DNA form, the CDR3 reads TGCAGTGCTAGAGATGGTGAGCGGGGGGACTCCTACGAGCAGTACTTC. Amino acids: CSARDGERGDSYEQYF.

This clonotype was seen many times. The rearrangement links TRBV7-8 to TRBJ2-4; 9 bases align to TRBD2. The CDR3 contains 14 residues. After removal of 5 bases from V and 6 bases from J, the junction contained 5 bases not matched to a gene. Germline lookup yields CDR1 SGHVS and CDR2 FQNEAQ. As DNA, the CDR3 is TGTGCCAGCAGCATGCGGGGGGGCGGAAACATTCAGTACTTC. This gives the protein CASSMRGGGNIQYF.

This clonotype was picked up many times. The J gene is TRBJ1-2, the V gene TRBV7-2; no clear D gene. The CDR3 has 13 amino acids. V gave up 1 base and J gave up 2 bases, with 5 bases separating them. Per germline, CDR1 SGHTA and CDR2 FQGNSA. DNA for the CDR3: TGTGCCAGCAGCTTAGAACAGAACTATGGCTACACCTTC. Its protein is CASSLEQNYGYTF.

Only a few counts were recorded for this clonotype. The V call is TRBV12-3 or TRBV12-4, the J call TRBJ1-6, with D possibly matching TRBD1 (6 bases). V was pared by 3 bases and J by 9 bases, with 12 bases between. The CDR3 has 14 residues. The CDR3: CASSFGGKGSPLHF. As DNA, the CDR3 is TGTGCCAGCAGTTTCGGGGGCAAGGGTTCACCCCTCCACTTT.

This clonotype has ten or more counts. The rearrangement links TRBV4-3 to TRBJ2-2; D gene unclear. The CDR3 spans 15 residues. Germline loops: CDR1 LGHNA, CDR2 YSLEER. Between the trimmed V and J ends, which lost 0 bases and 1 base, there was a span of 6 bases. CDR3 DNA: TGCGCCAGCAGCCAAGATCTCGTGAACACCGGGGAGCTGTTTTTT. Its protein is CASSQDLVNTGELFF.

The chain uses TRBV10-3 and TRBJ2-7; no clear D gene. CDR1 is ENHRY, CDR2 SYGVKD, per germline. The V and J ends lost 0 bases and 2 bases respectively, with 2 bases between them. This CDR3 contains 12 residues. CDR3 amino acids: CAISESTYEQYF. As DNA, the CDR3 is TGTGCCATCAGTGAGTCGACCTACGAGCAGTACTTC.

This clonotype was counted only a few times. The DNA for the CDR3 is TGTGCCAGCACTCCTAGCGGGGGGACTATGTACAATGAGCAGTTCTTC. This gives the protein CASTPSGGTMYNEQFF. The chain is built from TRBV11-3 and TRBJ2-1; 11 bases align to TRBD2. In germline, CDR1 is SGHNT, CDR2 YENEEA. V trimming: 7 bases; J trimming: 4 bases; junction bases outside the gene matches: 9. The CDR3 is 16 amino acids.

The chain has TRBV27 and TRBJ1-5; D gene ambiguous. Trimming took 6 bases from V and 4 from J, leaving 16 bases between them. Germline values: CDR1 MNHEY, CDR2 SMNVEV (reference sequence). The CDR3 extends over 15 amino acids. This CDR3 reads CASSLYAGMNQPQHF. For the CDR3, the DNA is TGTGCCAGCAGCCTCTATGCGGGTATGAATCAGCCCCAGCATTTT.